The 4 T cell receptor beta chains reported below all come from one sample, sequenced in a study of shared clonotypes between healthy human individuals. Sequencing used immunoSEQ multiplex PCR; TCRdb keeps in-frame clones, though not all of them. This sample has 950,000 to 1,300,000 clones; around four fifths occur once, and the top ten carry 1.4%. Material for sequencing was memory CD4+ T cells sorted from blood. Indicated subset: CD45RA-negative fraction. The receptors were gathered from a man younger than 35 in good health.

This clone was picked up one time. The chain joins TRBV7-2 to TRBJ1-2, with D maybe TRBD1 (5 bases). The germline V and J ends were trimmed by 5 bases and 2 bases, with 12 bases remaining between them. This CDR3 is 14 amino acids long. Germline values: CDR1 SGHTA, CDR2 FQGNSA. Written as DNA, the CDR3 is TGTGCCAGCAGCCCTTCACAGGAGAACTATGGCTACACCTTC. Translating gives CASSPSQENYGYTF.

V is TRBV14 and J is TRBJ2-1; possible D gene TRBD1, 5 bases. Germline V CDR1 and CDR2: SGHDN, FVKESK. The CDR3 runs 17 residues. Trimming pared 4 bases from V and 2 bases from J, leaving 18 bases between. CDR3 loop: CASSRQTGYKPYNEQFF. The DNA for the CDR3 is TGTGCCAGCAGCCGACAGACTGGGTACAAACCCTACAATGAGCAGTTCTTC. The full variable domain, in which reference TRBV14 and TRBJ2-1 provide the parts outside the CDR3, is EAGVTQFPSHSVIEKGQTVTLRCDPISGHDNLYWYRRVMGKEIKFLLHFVKESKQDESGMPNNRFLAERTGGTYSTLKVQPAELEDSGVYFCASSRQTGYKPYNEQFFGPGTRLTVL.

This chain joins TRBV13 and TRBJ2-2, with 10 positions matching TRBD1. Germline V gene lookup returns CDR1 PRHDT and CDR2 FYEKMQ (reference sequence). V gave up 6 bases and J gave up 5 bases; unmatched junction bases: 6. The CDR3 totals 15 residues. The CDR3 here is CASRGWGQGTGELFF. CDR3 nucleotides: TGTGCCAGCAGGGGCTGGGGACAGGGGACCGGGGAGCTGTTTTTT.

This clone has a handful of counts. The genes are TRBV11-2 and TRBJ2-1, with 7 positions matching TRBD2. The CDR3 has 14 amino acids. After removal of 7 bases from V and 6 bases from J, the junction contained 9 bases not matched to a gene. Germline V gene lookup returns CDR1 SGHAT and CDR2 FQNNGV. CDR3 DNA: TGTGCCAGCACCCCGCAGCGGGGCCTCAATGAGCAGTTCTTC. As protein: CASTPQRGLNEQFF.